The sequence of this T cell receptor beta chain was determined in a study of blood T cell repertoires in COVID-19 (dated by TCRdb to the early 2020s). At the level of the whole study: Collaborator samples came from the United States, Italy and Spain and covered acute and convalescent phases of COVID-19. The prospective study material was composed of cDNA or gDNA derived from T cells, B-cell-depleted T cells, or PBMCs. The dataset comprised deeply sampled blood TCRbeta repertoires from subjects exposed to, actively infected with, or recovered from COVID-19. The repertoires were released in a freely available public database intended as a resource for research on the immune response to SARS-CoV-2. The samples were drawn from two sources: the first 160 participants of the ongoing ImmuneRACE study, and over 1,000 subjects contributed by 6 global collaborators. Sample metadata almost always included a de-identified subject ID, COVID-19 status, age in years and sex. Where available, HLA class I and class II types were taken from metadata supplied by the sample provider and were not determined by assay-based typing. The study at large found these results: The amount of clinical and demographic metadata varied by source and participant and was provided uncurated.

Enrolling through a virtual design, the prospective study's participants ranged in age from roughly 18 to 90 years and lived across 24 United States geographic areas. Cohort assignment in the prospective study relied on participant-reported clinical history from a screening survey and a study questionnaire. Recovered participants in ImmuneRACE Cohort 3 were defined by two consecutive negative NP/OP PCR tests, clearance by a healthcare professional, or resolution of symptoms. Each participant in the prospective study had whole blood, serum and a nasopharyngeal or oropharyngeal swab collected by mobile phlebotomists. Prospective study participants could optionally give additional blood draws and questionnaires over an approximately two-month period. Prospective study blood samples were shipped either frozen or at room temperature before DNA extraction. The immunoSEQ Assay, a bias-controlled multiplex PCR, was used to amplify TCRbeta CDR3 regions from genomic DNA. From the authors' description of their analysis: Nucleated cell counts per sample were estimated from amplification of reference gene primers within the assay. To quantify the absolute abundance of each unique TCRbeta CDR3 rearrangement, sequence reads were collapsed and filtered. Productive Simpson clonality was computed per sample as the square root of Simpson's diversity index over productive rearrangements. This is the immuneACCESS table as TCRdb keeps it, with only in-frame sequences that have V and J called. A part of the clones is gone; compared with another copy, unresolved V genes explain less than half, and the rest is unexplained. Clone size and the V and J calls come from that table; the DNA yielded D and trimming. The table for this sample lists 490,000 or so clones; more than 85% of them were counted only once. Just over 8% of the sample rests with the top ten.

Spanning cysteine to phenylalanine, the CDR3 consists of 14 amino acids. The entry retains the CDR3 DNA only, 42 bases that are in frame from base 1. V lost 6 bases and J lost 2 bases, and the count of bases not matched to a germline gene is 6. As encoded in the germline V gene, CDR1 is ENHRY while CDR2 is SYGVKD. This clone appeared once. Its antigen is currently not known. No per-base quality is available; no much larger clone lies one base away. Sequenced: PBMCs or T cells enriched from blood (not recorded which). The sequence is built from TRBV10-3 and TRBJ1-1; 7 junctional bases match TRBD1. The receptor was derived from a woman aged 55-70 years who had recovered from COVID-19. The CDR3 reads CAIRRDSQNTEAFF. The DNA sequence reads TGTGCCATCAGAAGGGACAGTCAAAACACTGAAGCTTTCTTT.